Following are 13 T cell receptor beta chains from one sample sequenced in a study of healthy donors' naive CD4 and CD8 T cells. A linear amplification protocol produced the TCR libraries from around 500 ng of total RNA. TCRdb redid the calling of the reads with MiXCR, one entry per CDR3 protein. Seen here are about 200,000 distinct CDR3 sequences, about four fifths observed once, and the top ten hold roughly 2.4%. Sequencing used naive CD4+ and CD8+ T cells sorted from blood, pooled from several donors. These receptors came from a pool of human donors in good health; the sample pools cells from several healthy donors.

The chain uses TRBV29-1 and TRBJ2-7; 10 nucleotides align to TRBD1. The CDR3 is made up of 14 amino acids. Unmatched junction bases numbered 9, after V lost 7 bases and J lost 3 bases. The germline V gene has CDR1 SQVTM and CDR2 ANQGSEA. The CDR3 is CSASGQGTNYEQYF. The CDR3 nucleotides read TGCAGCGCCTCGGGACAGGGGACCAACTACGAGCAGTACTTC.

J is TRBJ2-5 and V is TRBV15; TRBD2 might be the D (5 bases). This CDR3 has 14 amino acids. The V end was cut by 2 bases, the J end by 5 bases, with 12 bases between. CDR1 is LNHNV, CDR2 YYDKDF, per germline (reference sequence). Here the CDR3 reads CATSRNPRRETQYF. The CDR3 coding sequence is TGTGCCACCAGCAGAAACCCGAGGAGGGAGACCCAGTACTTC.

The V call is TRBV29-1, the J call TRBJ2-2; the D gene is possibly TRBD1 (6 bases). The CDR3 loop spans 14 amino acids. The germline V and J ends were trimmed by 5 bases and 6 bases, with 16 bases remaining between them. Germline-derived CDR1 and CDR2 are SQVTM and ANQGSEA. CDR3 protein: CSVHLQGRAGELFF. The CDR3 DNA reads as TGCAGCGTTCATCTACAGGGTCGGGCCGGGGAGCTGTTTTTT.

The chain has TRBV6-5 and TRBJ2-7, with 9 bases lining up with TRBD2. J gave up 6 bases and V 6 bases, and 12 bases lay outside the gene matches. Germline CDR1 and CDR2: MNHEY and SVGAGI. This CDR3 has 15 amino acids. CDR3 nucleotide sequence: TGTGCCAGCAGGACTCTAGCGGGAAAAATCTCCGAGCAGTACTTC. Translated, it gives CASRTLAGKISEQYF.

This clonotype was seen only a few times. J is TRBJ1-4 and V is TRBV15; no reliable D call. Germline V CDR1 and CDR2: LNHNV, YYDKDF (reference sequence). Trimming took 0 bases from V and 0 from J, leaving 5 bases between them. This CDR3 has 15 amino acids. The CDR3 DNA follows: TGTGCCACCAGCAGAGATCCAGCAACTAATGAAAAACTGTTTTTT. Its translation: CATSRDPATNEKLFF.

The chain recombines TRBV7-9 with TRBJ1-2; D is possibly TRBD1 (5 bases). The V end was cut by 3 bases, the J end by 5 bases, with 13 bases between. CDR1 is SEHNR, CDR2 FQNEAQ, per germline (reference sequence). This CDR3 has 14 amino acids. The CDR3 spells CASSFQGSGYGYTF. For the CDR3, the DNA is TGTGCCAGCAGCTTCCAAGGGTCAGGGTATGGCTACACCTTC. Variable domain in full (rest from reference TRBV7-9 and TRBJ1-2): DTGVSQNPRHKITKRGQNVTFRCDPISEHNRLYWYRQTLGQGPEFLTYFQNEAQLEKSRLLSDRFSAERPKGSFSTLEIQRTEQGDSAMYLCASSFQGSGYGYTFGSGTRLTVV.

V is TRBV19 and J is TRBJ2-1; 13 positions agree with TRBD2. Unmatched junction bases numbered 7, after V lost 4 bases and J lost 7 bases. This CDR3 has 16 amino acids. CDR1 and CDR2 (germline): LNHDA, SQIVND (reference sequence). DNA for the CDR3: TGTGCCAGTAGTAGCCAGGGACTAGCGGGGAGGAATGAGCAGTTCTTC. Its translation: CASSSQGLAGRNEQFF.

V gene TRBV6-2 or TRBV6-3 combines with J gene TRBJ2-1, with 10 bases fitting TRBD1. The V gene's germline CDR1 is MNHEY and CDR2 SVGEGT. V was pared by 0 bases and J by 10 bases, with 6 bases of the junction left unmatched. CDR3 length: 15 amino acids. The CDR3 loop reads CASSYSTGQGGEQFF. The CDR3 DNA follows: TGTGCCAGCAGTTACTCGACTGGACAGGGGGGAGAGCAGTTCTTC.

The chain is built from TRBV19 and TRBJ1-4; D gene uncertain. Germline lookup yields CDR1 LNHDA and CDR2 SQIVND (reference sequence). The CDR3 contains 14 residues. The V gene lost 5 bases and the J gene lost 6 bases, with 13 bases spanning the gap. In DNA, the CDR3 is TGTGCCAGTAGTCCACGACGAAGGGATGAAAAACTGTTTTTT. Its protein is CASSPRRRDEKLFF.

The chain recombines TRBV7-2 with TRBJ2-3; D is ambiguous. Trimming took off 2 bases at V and 3 bases at J, with 12 bases between the two ends. CDR1 and CDR2 from the germline V gene are SGHTA and FQGNSA. The CDR3 is 15 amino acids. The CDR3 protein is CASSLYVARTDTQYF. Written as DNA, the CDR3 is TGTGCCAGCAGCTTATATGTGGCTCGAACAGATACGCAGTATTTT.

This clonotype was detected only once. The V gene is TRBV29-1, the J gene TRBJ2-7, with 7 bases fitting TRBD2. The V gene end was trimmed by 2 bases and the J gene end by 3 bases; junction bases not matched to a gene: 7. CDR3 size: 14 residues. The germline gives CDR1 SQVTM, CDR2 ANQGSEA. As DNA, the CDR3 is TGCAGCGTTGAACGGCTAGCGGCCTTCTACGAGCAGTACTTC. Protein sequence: CSVERLAAFYEQYF.

V is TRBV19 and J is TRBJ1-1; tentatively, D is TRBD1 (6 bases). V lost 6 bases and J lost 0, with 11 bases in between. The CDR3 extends over 14 amino acids. Per the germline V gene, CDR1 is LNHDA and CDR2 is SQIVND (reference sequence). In DNA, the CDR3 is TGTGCCAGTAGGCCCCAGGGGATGAACACTGAAGCTTTCTTT. Translating gives CASRPQGMNTEAFF.

The rearrangement joins TRBV30 to TRBJ2-7; D is unclear. CDR1 and CDR2 (germline): GTSNPN, SVGIG (reference sequence). The length of the CDR3 is 15 residues. V was pared by 1 base and J by 0 bases, with 13 bases between. CDR3 sequence: CAWSAGPRSSYEQYF. DNA of the CDR3: TGTGCCTGGAGTGCGGGCCCGAGGAGCTCCTACGAGCAGTACTTC.